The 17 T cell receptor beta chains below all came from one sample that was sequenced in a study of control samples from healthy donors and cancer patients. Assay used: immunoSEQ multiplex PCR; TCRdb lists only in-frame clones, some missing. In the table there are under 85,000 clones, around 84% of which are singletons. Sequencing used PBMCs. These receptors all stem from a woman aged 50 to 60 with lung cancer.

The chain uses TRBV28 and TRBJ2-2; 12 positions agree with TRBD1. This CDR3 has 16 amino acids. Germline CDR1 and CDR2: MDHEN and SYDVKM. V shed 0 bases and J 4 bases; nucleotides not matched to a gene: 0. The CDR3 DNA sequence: TGTGCCAGCAGTTTATGGGGACAGGGGGCCACCGGGGAGCTGTTTTTT. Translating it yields CASSLWGQGATGELFF.

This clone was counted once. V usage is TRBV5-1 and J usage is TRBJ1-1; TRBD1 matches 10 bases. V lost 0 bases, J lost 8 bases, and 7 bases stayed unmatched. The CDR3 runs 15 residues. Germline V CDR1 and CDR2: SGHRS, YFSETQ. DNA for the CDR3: TGCGCCAGCAGCTTGGAAGGACAGGGGGGAAGGGAAGCTTTCTTT. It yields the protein CASSLEGQGGREAFF. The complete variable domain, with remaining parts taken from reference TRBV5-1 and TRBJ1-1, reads KAGVTQTPRYLIKTRGQQVTLSCSPISGHRSVSWYQQTPGQGLQFLFEYFSETQRNKGNFPGRFSGRQFSNSRSEMNVSTLELGDSALYLCASSLEGQGGREAFFGQGTRLTVV.

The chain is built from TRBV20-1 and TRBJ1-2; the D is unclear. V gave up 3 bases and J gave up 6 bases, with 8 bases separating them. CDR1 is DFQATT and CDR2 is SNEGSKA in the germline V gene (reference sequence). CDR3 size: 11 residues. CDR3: CSASLQHGYTF. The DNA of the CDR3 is TGCAGTGCTAGTTTACAGCATGGCTACACCTTC.

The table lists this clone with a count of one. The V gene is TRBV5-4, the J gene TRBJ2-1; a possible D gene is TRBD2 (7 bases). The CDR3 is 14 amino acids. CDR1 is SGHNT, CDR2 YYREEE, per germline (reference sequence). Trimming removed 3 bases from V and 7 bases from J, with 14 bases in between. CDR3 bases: TGTGCCAGCAGCTGGGGGGGGGCCAGGAATGAGCAGTTCTTC. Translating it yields CASSWGGARNEQFF.

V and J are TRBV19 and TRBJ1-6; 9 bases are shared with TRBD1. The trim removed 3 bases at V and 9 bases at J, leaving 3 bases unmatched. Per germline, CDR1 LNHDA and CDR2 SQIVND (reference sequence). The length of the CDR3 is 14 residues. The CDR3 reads CASSIDRGVSPLHF. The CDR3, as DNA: TGTGCCAGTAGTATTGACAGGGGGGTTTCACCCCTCCACTTT.

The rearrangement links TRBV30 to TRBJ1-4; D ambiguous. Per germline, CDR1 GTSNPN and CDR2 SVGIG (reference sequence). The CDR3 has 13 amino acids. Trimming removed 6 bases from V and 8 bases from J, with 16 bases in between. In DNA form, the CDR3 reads TGTGCCTGCACTGGACGAGGGAGCGAAAAACTGTTTTTT. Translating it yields CACTGRGSEKLFF.

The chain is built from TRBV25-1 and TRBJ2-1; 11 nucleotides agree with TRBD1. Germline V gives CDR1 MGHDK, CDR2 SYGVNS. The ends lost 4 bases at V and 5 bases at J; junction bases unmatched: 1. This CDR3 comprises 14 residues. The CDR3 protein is CASSVDRGHNEQFF. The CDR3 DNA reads TGTGCCAGCAGTGTGGACAGGGGGCACAATGAGCAGTTCTTC.

CDR3 nucleotides: TGCAGCATCCTCGGACCGAGCTCCTACGAGCAGTACTTC. Translation: CSILGPSSYEQYF. The chain couples TRBV29-1 to TRBJ2-7; D gene uncertain. Trimming removed 8 bases at V and 0 bases at J, with 14 bases between. Germline V lookup: CDR1 SQVTM, CDR2 ANQGSEA. This CDR3 region has 13 residues.

The CDR3 DNA reads as TGCGCCAGCACCTATATCGGGGCAGATACGCAGTATTTT. It is translated as CASTYIGADTQYF. V is TRBV5-1 and J is TRBJ2-3, with TRBD2 as a possible D gene (5 bases). CDR1 and CDR2 (germline): SGHRS, YFSETQ. The CDR3 covers 13 residues. V lost 6 bases to trimming and J lost 4 bases, with 12 bases between them.

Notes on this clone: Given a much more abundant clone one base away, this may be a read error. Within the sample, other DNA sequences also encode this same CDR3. For the CDR3, the DNA is TGTGCCAGCAGTGCTCCGGGACAGGAAGCTTCACCCCTCCATTTT. It translates to CASSAPGQEASPLHF. The chain recombines TRBV25-1 with TRBJ1-6; TRBD1 agrees at 8 bases. The CDR3 contains 15 residues. The V gene's germline CDR1 is MGHDK and CDR2 SYGVNS.

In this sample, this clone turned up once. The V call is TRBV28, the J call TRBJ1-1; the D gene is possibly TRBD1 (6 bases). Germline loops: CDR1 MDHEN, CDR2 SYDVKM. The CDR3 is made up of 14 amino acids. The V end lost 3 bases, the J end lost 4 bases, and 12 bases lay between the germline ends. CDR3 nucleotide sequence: TGTGCCAGCAGTTTCACACAGGGAAGCACTGAAGCTTTCTTT. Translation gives CASSFTQGSTEAFF.

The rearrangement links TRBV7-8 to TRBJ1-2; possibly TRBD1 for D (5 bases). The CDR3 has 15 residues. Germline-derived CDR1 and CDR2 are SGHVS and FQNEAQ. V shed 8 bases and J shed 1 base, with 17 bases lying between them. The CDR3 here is CASSRDRGRNYGYTF. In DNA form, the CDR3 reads TGTGCCAGCTCCCGGGACCGAGGACGTAACTATGGCTACACCTTC.

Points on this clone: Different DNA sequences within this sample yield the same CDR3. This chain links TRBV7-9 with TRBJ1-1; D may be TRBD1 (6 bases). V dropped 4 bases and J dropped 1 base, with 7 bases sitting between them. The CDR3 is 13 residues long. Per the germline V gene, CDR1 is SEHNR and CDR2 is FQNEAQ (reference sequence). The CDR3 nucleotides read TGTGCCAGCAGCTCACAGGGGAACACTGAAGCTTTCTTT. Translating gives CASSSQGNTEAFF. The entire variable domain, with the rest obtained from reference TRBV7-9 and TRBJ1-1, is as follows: DTGVSQNPRHKITKRGQNVTFRCDPISEHNRLYWYRQTLGQGPEFLTYFQNEAQLEKSRLLSDRFSAERPKGSFSTLEIQRTEQGDSAMYLCASSSQGNTEAFFGQGTRLTVV.

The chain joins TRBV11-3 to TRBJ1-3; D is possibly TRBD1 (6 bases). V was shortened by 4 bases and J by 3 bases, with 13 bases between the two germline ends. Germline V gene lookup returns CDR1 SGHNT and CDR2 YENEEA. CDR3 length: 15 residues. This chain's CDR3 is CASSSRTALGNTIYF. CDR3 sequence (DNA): TGTGCCAGCAGCTCCAGGACAGCCCTTGGAAACACCATATATTTT.

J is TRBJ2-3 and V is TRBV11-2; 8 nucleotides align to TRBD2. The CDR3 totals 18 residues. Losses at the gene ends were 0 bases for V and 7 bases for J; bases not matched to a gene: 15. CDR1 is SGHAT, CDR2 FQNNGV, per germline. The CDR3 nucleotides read TGTGCCAGCAGCTTAGATCCCCTACTGTGGCGGGGGGCTCATACGCAGTATTTT. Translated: CASSLDPLLWRGAHTQYF.

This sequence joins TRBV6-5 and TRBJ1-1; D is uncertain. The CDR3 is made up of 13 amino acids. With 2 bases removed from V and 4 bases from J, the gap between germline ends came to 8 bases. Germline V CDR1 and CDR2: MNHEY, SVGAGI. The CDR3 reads CASSYGFGTEAFF. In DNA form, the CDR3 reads TGTGCCAGCAGTTACGGTTTTGGCACTGAAGCTTTCTTT.

The CDR3 nucleotides are TGTGCCAGCAGCCAAGGAGCGCAGGGGAGCTCCTACGAGCAGTACTTC. This sequence encodes CASSQGAQGSSYEQYF. The rearrangement uses TRBV4-2 and TRBJ2-7; D is perhaps TRBD1 (6 bases). Germline CDR1 reads LGHNA; CDR2 reads YNFKEQ. The CDR3 extends over 16 amino acids. V was cut by 1 base and J by 0 bases, with 13 bases left in between.